This T cell receptor beta chain is drawn from a study of shared clonotypes between healthy human individuals. Study-wide background: Aged between 18 and 49, the donors were a couple of women and three men. Notes on the study in general: Generation probabilities of non-shared clonotypes were lower (relative to those shared by all four donors).

Genomic DNA per cell subset filled all wells of several immunoSEQ plates. Using immunoSEQ multiplex PCR, the repertoire was profiled, and TCRdb retains in-frame clones only, with some absent. The repertoire includes 1.6 million or so clones, about 98.5% of them detected once, and 0.36% sits in the top ten. Germline CDR1 is SEHNR and CDR2 is FQNEAQ (reference sequence). V shed 5 bases, J shed 3 bases, and the junction held 3 bases outside the gene matches. The CDR3 covers 14 residues. Points on this clone: Its antigen remains unidentified. Other DNA sequences in this sample translate to the same CDR3.

Sequencing was done on a sample of naive CD4+ T cells sorted from blood. The subset denotes: CD45RA+ positively selected. This chain connects TRBV7-9 to TRBJ2-7; 11 bases line up with TRBD2. The TCR originated in a man aged 25-45 years in good health. The CDR3 sequence is CASSSLAGGYEQYF. The CDR3 region has the DNA TGTGCCAGCAGCAGCCTAGCGGGAGGCTACGAGCAGTACTTC.